These 27 T cell receptor beta chains originate from one sample sequenced in a study of control samples from healthy donors and cancer patients. The method was immunoSEQ multiplex PCR; TCRdb's version includes in-frame clones alone and lacks a portion of them. The sample consists of under 450,000 clones, approximately 92% of them appearing once. Sequencing was carried out using PBMCs. These receptor sequences come from a man aged 35-49 years with head and neck cancer.

The V call is TRBV13, the J call TRBJ1-1; tentatively, D is TRBD1 (5 bases). Trimming removed 4 bases at V and 7 bases at J, with 13 bases between. Germline-derived CDR1 and CDR2 are PRHDT and FYEKMQ (reference sequence). This CDR3 comprises 13 residues. CDR3 sequence (DNA): TGTGCCAGCAGCTCAGGGAGTCGGAGTGAAGCTTTCTTT. Its protein product is CASSSGSRSEAFF.

The genes are TRBV2 and TRBJ2-7, with 10 nucleotides matching TRBD1. The CDR3 contains 17 residues. The germline CDR1 and CDR2 sequences are SNHLY and FYNNEI. The V gene end was trimmed by 8 bases and the J gene end by 3 bases; junction bases not matched to a gene: 16. In DNA, the CDR3 is TGTGCCAGCGCCGGGACAGGGGTTCCCCTCCCCCACTACGAGCAGTACTTC. This codes for CASAGTGVPLPHYEQYF. The full variable domain, completed using reference TRBV2 and TRBJ2-7, is EPEVTQTPSHQVTQMGQEVILRCVPISNHLYFYWYRQILGQKVEFLVSFYNNEISEKSEIFDDQFSVERPDGSNFTLKIRSTKLEDSAMYFCASAGTGVPLPHYEQYFGPGTRLTVT.

This sequence joins TRBV18 and TRBJ2-1; D is uncertain. This CDR3 has 13 amino acids. V lost 2 bases to trimming and J lost 6 bases, with 8 bases between them. The V gene's germline CDR1 is KGHSH and CDR2 LQKENI. The CDR3 region is CASSPTAGNEQFF. The CDR3 DNA follows: TGTGCCAGCTCACCAACCGCAGGCAATGAGCAGTTCTTC. The entire variable domain, with the rest obtained from reference TRBV18 and TRBJ2-1, is as follows: NAGVMQNPRHLVRRRGQEARLRCSPMKGHSHVYWYRQLPEEGLKFMVYLQKENIIDESGMPKERFSAEFPKEGPSILRIQQVVRGDSAAYFCASSPTAGNEQFFGPGTRLTVL.

This chain joins TRBV6-2 or TRBV6-3 and TRBJ2-3; 12 nucleotides agree with TRBD2. This CDR3 has 17 residues. In germline, CDR1 is MNHEY, CDR2 SVGEGT. V shed 2 bases and J 4 bases; nucleotides not matched to a gene: 7. CDR3 in amino acids: CASSYAGLAGYPDTQYF. Here the CDR3 DNA reads TGTGCCAGCAGTTACGCCGGACTAGCGGGGTACCCAGATACGCAGTATTTT.

The chain combines TRBV3-1 (or the pseudogene TRBV3-2) with TRBJ2-1; no definite D call. The CDR3 covers 16 residues. Germline lookup yields CDR1 LGHDT and CDR2 YNNKEL (reference sequence). Deletions cut 1 base from V and 6 bases from J, with 16 bases between. CDR3 DNA: TGTGCCAGCAGCCAAGGTTTAGGGCATTGGGGCAATGAGCAGTTCTTC. Translation: CASSQGLGHWGNEQFF.

V gene TRBV6-2 or TRBV6-3 combines with J gene TRBJ2-7; 11 bases are shared with TRBD2. The J segment lost 6 bases and the V segment lost 0 bases, leaving 1 base of the junction unmatched. The CDR3 is made up of 14 amino acids. Germline V gives CDR1 MNHEY, CDR2 SVGEGT. The chain's CDR3 is CASSYSSGGAEQYF. CDR3 DNA sequence: TGTGCCAGCAGTTACTCTAGCGGGGGGGCCGAGCAGTACTTC.

The chain combines TRBV7-3 with TRBJ2-3; 10 bases map to TRBD2. Trimming removed 5 bases from V and 4 bases from J; junction bases left unmatched: 6. Germline V CDR1 and CDR2: SGHTA, FQGTGA. The CDR3 is made up of 15 amino acids. Here the CDR3 reads CASSLERGGPDTQYF. In DNA form, the CDR3 reads TGTGCCAGCAGCCTAGAGCGGGGGGGCCCAGATACGCAGTATTTT.

J is TRBJ2-1 and V is TRBV7-9, with 10 bases lining up with TRBD1. Germline V gives CDR1 SEHNR, CDR2 FQNEAQ (reference sequence). Trimming removed 2 bases from V and 4 bases from J; junction bases left unmatched: 5. The CDR3 is 16 residues long. The CDR3 here is CASSLLGQGIYNEQFF. The DNA of the CDR3 is TGTGCCAGCAGCTTATTGGGACAGGGGATTTACAATGAGCAGTTCTTC.

This chain joins TRBV6-5 and TRBJ1-5, with D unclear. CDR3 length: 14 residues. Germline assignment: CDR1 MNHEY and CDR2 SVGAGI. The germline V and J ends were trimmed by 6 bases and 5 bases, with 14 bases remaining between them. DNA of the CDR3: TGTGCCAGCAGGGCGGGATTGGACCATCAGCCCCAGCATTTT. It specifies CASRAGLDHQPQHF.

This clone has a single count. This chain joins TRBV9 and TRBJ2-7, with D perhaps TRBD1 or TRBD2 (5 bases each). This CDR3 contains 14 residues. Deletions cut 0 bases from V and 4 bases from J, with 11 bases between. Per the germline V gene, CDR1 is SGDLS and CDR2 is YYNGEE. This CDR3 reads CASSVGGREYEQYF. The CDR3, as DNA: TGTGCCAGCAGCGTAGGGGGCAGGGAGTACGAGCAGTACTTC.

The chain carries TRBV10-3 and TRBJ2-7, with 9 bases identical to TRBD2. The germline gives CDR1 ENHRY, CDR2 SYGVKD. CDR3 length equals 14 residues. Germline trimming cut 6 bases from V and 6 bases from J; bases unmatched to any gene: 9. CDR3 coding DNA: TGTGCCATCAGCGCAAGCGGGGGGCAGAGCGAGCAGTACTTC. It encodes CAISASGGQSEQYF.

The chain combines TRBV5-6 with TRBJ1-2; a weak D match, TRBD1 (6 bases). The length of the CDR3 is 14 residues. The germline V and J ends were trimmed by 3 bases and 4 bases, with 13 bases remaining between them. Looked up from germline, CDR1 is SGHDT and CDR2 is YYEEEE. The CDR3, as DNA: TGTGCCAGCAGCTCTCGAGGACAGACCTATGGCTACACCTTC. Translated: CASSSRGQTYGYTF.

J is TRBJ2-1 and V is TRBV4-1, with TRBD2 identical over 10 bases. Trimming at V came to 3 bases and at J to 6 bases, leaving 8 bases not matched to a gene. Germline lookup yields CDR1 MGHRA and CDR2 YSYEKL. This CDR3 spans 16 amino acids. CDR3 sequence: CASSQALAGDPNEQFF. DNA for the CDR3: TGCGCCAGCAGCCAGGCTCTAGCGGGAGATCCCAATGAGCAGTTCTTC.

This clone was counted once. The chain recombines TRBV5-1 with TRBJ2-5; 11 bases fit TRBD1. Germline CDR1 SGHRS, CDR2 YFSETQ. CDR3 length equals 17 residues. The trim removed 4 bases at V and 3 bases at J, leaving 11 bases unmatched. CDR3 protein: CASSRTGTGGREETQYF. In DNA form, the CDR3 reads TGCGCCAGCAGCCGAACCGGGACAGGGGGGCGAGAAGAGACCCAGTACTTC.

This chain joins TRBV5-1 and TRBJ2-2; D call uncertain. The CDR3 totals 15 residues. Trimming shortened V by 3 bases and J by 0 bases, and 9 bases separated the two germline ends. Germline V gene sequence: CDR1 SGHRS, CDR2 YFSETQ. CDR3: CASSYYETNTGELFF. DNA for the CDR3: TGCGCCAGCAGCTACTATGAGACGAACACCGGGGAGCTGTTTTTT.

The chain joins TRBV11-2 to TRBJ2-1; TRBD2 matches 7 bases. The ends lost 4 bases at V and 0 bases at J; junction bases unmatched: 6. The CDR3 has 16 residues. Germline assignment: CDR1 SGHAT and CDR2 FQNNGV. The CDR3 spells CASSSRTSSSYNEQFF. CDR3 bases: TGTGCCAGCAGCTCCCGGACTAGTAGCTCCTACAATGAGCAGTTCTTC. The full variable domain, rest sourced from reference TRBV11-2 and TRBJ2-1, is EAGVAQSPRYKIIEKRQSVAFWCNPISGHATLYWYQQILGQGPKLLIQFQNNGVVDDSQLPKDRFSAERLKGVDSTLKIQPAKLEDSAVYLCASSSRTSSSYNEQFFGPGTRLTVL.

The chain joins TRBV28 to TRBJ1-1; weak D call: TRBD1 (5 bases). V was shortened by 6 bases and J by 0 bases, with 8 bases between the two germline ends. Germline CDR1 reads MDHEN; CDR2 reads SYDVKM. CDR3 length: 13 residues. The CDR3: CASRKTVNTEAFF. The DNA for the CDR3 is TGTGCCAGCAGGAAGACAGTGAACACTGAAGCTTTCTTT.

The V gene is TRBV3-1 (or the pseudogene TRBV3-2), the J gene TRBJ1-1, with unresolved D. Trimming removed 0 bases from V and 7 bases from J, with 6 bases in between. Germline values: CDR1 LGHDT, CDR2 YNNKEL (reference sequence). The CDR3 loop spans 12 amino acids. DNA of the CDR3: TGTGCCAGCAGCCAAGATACGGGTGAAGCTTTCTTT. The encoded protein is CASSQDTGEAFF.

The genes are TRBV28 and TRBJ1-2, with a weak D call TRBD1 (5 bases). This CDR3 contains 11 residues. The germline V gene has CDR1 MDHEN and CDR2 SYDVKM. V gave up 8 bases and J gave up 8 bases, with 12 bases separating them. As DNA, the CDR3 is TGTGCCAGCGGGGGAGCGAGGGGCTACACCTTC. This codes for CASGGARGYTF.

This clone is a singleton in its sample. The rearrangement uses TRBV7-9 and TRBJ2-7; 9 nucleotides match TRBD2. The CDR3 has 18 amino acids. In germline, CDR1 is SEHNR, CDR2 FQNEAQ (reference sequence). J was trimmed by 2 bases and V by 1 base; bases with no gene match: 12. Here the CDR3 reads CASSLEGRREGSPYEQYF. For the CDR3, the DNA is TGTGCCAGCAGCTTAGAGGGCCGGCGGGAGGGATCCCCCTACGAGCAGTACTTC.

CDR3 sequence (DNA): TGTGCCACCAGCAGAGAAAATTGGGGACAGGGGGGCTACGAGCAGTACTTC. Its protein is CATSRENWGQGGYEQYF. The genes are TRBV15 and TRBJ2-7; 11 bases align to TRBD1. The trim removed 0 bases at V and 3 bases at J, leaving 7 bases unmatched. The CDR3 totals 17 residues. In germline, CDR1 is LNHNV, CDR2 YYDKDF (reference sequence).

This chain connects TRBV6-2 or TRBV6-3 to TRBJ1-2; D not resolved. Trimming left V 0 bases short and J 7 bases short, with 9 bases between. The CDR3 extends over 13 amino acids. The germline CDR1 and CDR2 sequences are MNHEY and SVGEGT. The CDR3 spells CASSYSFGTGYTF. CDR3 nucleotide sequence: TGTGCCAGCAGTTACTCGTTCGGTACTGGCTACACCTTC.

The J gene is TRBJ1-5, the V gene TRBV27; TRBD1 aligns across 9 bases. This CDR3 is 16 amino acids long. Trimming cost V 6 bases and J 3 bases; bases outside gene matches: 9. In germline, CDR1 is MNHEY, CDR2 SMNVEV (reference sequence). CDR3 region: CASSRGDRGVNQPQHF. CDR3 bases: TGTGCCAGCAGCCGCGGCGACAGGGGGGTCAATCAGCCCCAGCATTTT.

In regard to this clone: This sample also contains other DNA sequences that code for the same CDR3. This rearrangement joins TRBV12-3 or TRBV12-4 to TRBJ2-3; no firm D call. V lost 0 bases, J lost 6 bases, and 7 bases lay in between. There are 13 residues in the CDR3. The CDR3 nucleotides are TGTGCCAGCAGTTTAGCGTACACGGATACGCAGTATTTT. This codes for CASSLAYTDTQYF.

In this sample, this clone turned up once. The chain combines TRBV7-6 with TRBJ2-5; 7 nucleotides line up with TRBD1. CDR3 size: 15 residues. Germline loops: CDR1 SGHVS, CDR2 FNYEAQ. V trimming: 1 base; J trimming: 3 bases; junction bases outside the gene matches: 5. CDR3 in DNA: TGTGCCAGCAGCTTAGTTGTGGGGACAGAAGAGACCCAGTACTTC. Protein: CASSLVVGTEETQYF. Full variable domain (missing parts from reference TRBV7-6 and TRBJ2-5): GAGVSQSPRYKVTKRGQDVALRCDPISGHVSLYWYRQALGQGPEFLTYFNYEAQQDKSGLPNDRFSAERPEGSISTLTIQRTEQRDSAMYRCASSLVVGTEETQYFGPGTRLLVL.

The genes are TRBV9 and TRBJ2-3, with D unresolved. Trimming left V 1 base short and J 4 bases short, with 7 bases between. Germline V gene data show CDR1 as SGDLS and CDR2 as YYNGEE. This CDR3 contains 13 residues. The CDR3 sequence: CASSVTSPDTQYF. The DNA of the CDR3 is TGTGCCAGCAGCGTAACGAGCCCAGATACGCAGTATTTT.

The CDR3 loop reads CASSLESGNGELFF. As DNA, the CDR3 is TGCGCCAGCAGCTTGGAATCAGGGAACGGGGAGCTGTTTTTT. The J gene is TRBJ2-2, the V gene TRBV5-1; TRBD1 might be the D (5 bases). Trimming stripped 0 bases from V and 7 bases from J, with 10 bases between. This CDR3 spans 14 amino acids. CDR1 and CDR2 (germline): SGHRS, YFSETQ.